This TCR beta chain is drawn from a study of response to subunit inactivated influenza vaccine. The study's findings and limits: Each seasonal influenza vaccination recruits few new T cells, the authors suggested.

TCRdb itself ran the RT-PCR reads through MiXCR, one entry per CDR3 protein. This table holds about 800,000 distinct CDR3 sequences, about 20% found once. Details on this clonotype: Its target is unknown.

This specimen was PBMCs from blood, taken 5 days after vaccination. This receptor was obtained from a man between 50 and 59 years old who received an inactivated influenza vaccine.

The DNA of the CDR3 is TGCGCCAGCAGCCAGGGACAGTATAGCAATCAGCCCCAGCATTTT. Protein product: CASSQGQYSNQPQHF. V is TRBV4-1 and J is TRBJ1-5, with 7 bases fitting TRBD1. After removal of 3 bases from V and 0 bases from J, the junction contained 2 bases not matched to a gene. This CDR3 has 15 amino acids. CDR1 is MGHRA, CDR2 YSYEKL, per germline.